This TCR beta chain was recovered during a study of blood T cell repertoires in COVID-19. Study-level background: COVID-19 samples collected from the United States, Italy and Spain covered acute and convalescent phases. T cells, B-cell-depleted T cells, or PBMCs provided the cDNA or gDNA that served as material.

Authors' processing steps: Nucleated cell number was recorded as an estimate derived from reference gene primer amplification. Only in-frame clones appear in the TCRdb table, and some are missing; sequencing was by immunoSEQ multiplex PCR. D and trimming come from the DNA, and the V and J calls and clone size come from that table. The repertoire holds roughly 180,000 clones, with around 88% as singletons. This CDR3 has 15 amino acids. Germline values: CDR1 SGHTA, CDR2 FQGNSA. V lost 5 bases to trimming and J lost 6 bases; unmatched junction nucleotides: 12. The clonotype originates from a woman in her twenties or thirties with acute or convalescent COVID-19. The sample taken for sequencing was peripheral blood. The J gene is TRBJ2-7, the V gene TRBV7-2; 8 bases fit TRBD1. The CDR3: CASSLNAGQAAEQYF. The CDR3 nucleotides read TGTGCCAGCAGCCTAAATGCGGGACAGGCGGCCGAGCAGTACTTC.